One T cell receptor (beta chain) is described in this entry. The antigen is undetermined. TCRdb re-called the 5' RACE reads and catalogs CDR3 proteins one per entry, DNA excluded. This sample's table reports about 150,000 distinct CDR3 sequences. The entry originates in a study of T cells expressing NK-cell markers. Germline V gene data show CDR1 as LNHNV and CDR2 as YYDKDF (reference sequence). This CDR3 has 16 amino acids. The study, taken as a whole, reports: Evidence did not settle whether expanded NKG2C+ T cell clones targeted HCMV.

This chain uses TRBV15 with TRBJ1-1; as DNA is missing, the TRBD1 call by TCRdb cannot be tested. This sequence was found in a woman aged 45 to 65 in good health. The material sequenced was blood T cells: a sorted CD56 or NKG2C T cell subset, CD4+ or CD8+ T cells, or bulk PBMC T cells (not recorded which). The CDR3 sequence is CATRESPQALSTEAFF. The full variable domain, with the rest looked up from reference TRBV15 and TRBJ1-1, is DAMVIQNPRYQVTQFGKPVTLSCSQTLNHNVMYWYQQKSSQAPKLLFHYYDKDFNNEADTPDNFQSRRPNTSFCFLDIRSPGLGDTAMYLCATRESPQALSTEAFFGQGTRLTVV.